Sequencing of this TCR beta chain was carried out in a study of blood T cell repertoires in COVID-19. Study summary: COVID-19 samples, acute and convalescent, were from the United States, Italy and Spain. Sample material is recorded as cDNA or gDNA derived from T cells, B-cell-depleted T cells, or PBMCs.

Source study methods: Quantification of nucleated cells was approximated via reference gene primer amplification. Only in-frame clones appear in the TCRdb table, and some are missing; sequencing was by immunoSEQ multiplex PCR. V and J calls and clone size are those listed in that table; D and trimming were worked out from the DNA. Among about 130,000 clones listed, around nine tenths were seen once. CDR3 length: 16 amino acids. Germline assignment: CDR1 KGHSH and CDR2 LQKENI. With 5 bases clipped from V and 0 bases from J, the junction kept 5 bases outside the gene matches. Followed longitudinally, the Seattle patients had been enrolled during active infection.

This sequence joins TRBV18 and TRBJ1-4; 8 bases agree with TRBD1. Input material: peripheral blood. The clonotype was recovered from a woman in her sixties or seventies with COVID-19, enrolled during active disease. CDR3 coding DNA: TGTGCCAGCTCATACCAGGGGGCCACAACTAATGAAAAACTGTTTTTT. Amino acids: CASSYQGATTNEKLFF.